This T cell receptor beta chain appears in the sequencing data of a study of blood T cell repertoires in COVID-19. As for the study in general: Sites across the United States, Italy and Spain contributed samples from acute and convalescent COVID-19.

Method: immunoSEQ multiplex PCR; TCRdb's copy keeps in-frame clones and lacks some. The sample includes about 53,000 clones, 80% to 90% of them seen just once. The CDR3 totals 14 residues. Trimming at V came to 6 bases and at J to 7 bases, leaving 6 bases not matched to a gene. In germline, CDR1 is SNHLY, CDR2 FYNNEI. The sample comprised peripheral blood. This receptor was identified in a man in his fifties or sixties with acute or convalescent COVID-19. The chain recombines TRBV2 with TRBJ2-1; 10 bases are shared with TRBD1. The DNA for the CDR3 is TGTGCCAGCAGGCGGGACAGGGGTCTTAATGAGCAGTTCTTC. Amino acids: CASRRDRGLNEQFF.